Following are 10 T cell receptor beta chains from one sample sequenced in a study of blood T cell repertoires in COVID-19. Some clones are missing from TCRdb's copy, which holds only in-frame ones; the method was immunoSEQ multiplex PCR. The sample yields 97,000 or so clones, around 81% seen once. Sequenced sample: peripheral blood. These receptors were collected from a man between 60 and 75 years old with acute or convalescent COVID-19.

The chain uses TRBV19 and TRBJ2-1; perhaps TRBD1 as D (6 bases). Trimming took off 8 bases at V and 5 bases at J, with 16 bases between the two ends. The CDR3 is 14 amino acids. Germline CDR1 is LNHDA and CDR2 is SQIVND (reference sequence). The CDR3 coding sequence is TGTGCCAGTGGGGTTTTGGCAGGGGACAATGAGCAGTTCTTC. Amino acids: CASGVLAGDNEQFF. The full variable domain, in which reference TRBV19 and TRBJ2-1 provide the parts outside the CDR3, is DGGITQSPKYLFRKEGQNVTLSCEQNLNHDAMYWYRQDPGQGLRLIYYSQIVNDFQKGDIAEGYSVSREKKESFPLTVTSAQKNPTAFYLCASGVLAGDNEQFFGPGTRLTVL.

This chain connects TRBV10-3 to TRBJ1-5; 9 bases align to TRBD1. Germline V gene sequence: CDR1 ENHRY, CDR2 SYGVKD. Trimming cost V 5 bases and J 4 bases; bases outside gene matches: 6. The CDR3 runs to 15 residues. CDR3 sequence reads: CAISRDREGNQPQHF. Here the CDR3 DNA reads TGTGCCATCAGTCGGGACAGGGAGGGAAATCAGCCCCAGCATTTT.

The genes are TRBV5-1 and TRBJ1-2, with TRBD1 matching 9 bases. This CDR3 spans 15 amino acids. The V segment lost 3 bases and the J segment 3 bases; nucleotides outside the gene matches: 6. CDR1 is SGHRS and CDR2 is YFSETQ in the germline V gene. The CDR3: CASSSTGGADYGYTF. CDR3 nucleotide sequence: TGCGCCAGCAGCTCTACAGGGGGCGCAGACTATGGCTACACCTTC.

This clone appeared once. The chain links TRBV7-9 to TRBJ2-3, with D tentatively TRBD2 (7 bases). CDR3 length: 16 residues. The V gene's germline CDR1 is SEHNR and CDR2 FQNEAQ (reference sequence). V lost 1 base to trimming and J lost 1 base, with 12 bases between them. The CDR3 nucleotides are TGTGCCAGCAGCTTAGGATACGGGGGGCGCACAGATACGCAGTATTTT. This encodes CASSLGYGGRTDTQYF.

The chain has TRBV5-5 and TRBJ2-7; the match to TRBD2 covers 11 bases. Unmatched junction bases numbered 9, after V lost 4 bases and J lost 3 bases. In germline, CDR1 is SGHKS, CDR2 YYEKEE (reference sequence). The CDR3 has 16 residues. CDR3 sequence (DNA): TGTGCCAGCAGCGCCGTACCTAGCGGGGGGAACTACGAGCAGTACTTC. Protein: CASSAVPSGGNYEQYF.

The chain joins TRBV9 to TRBJ1-2; maybe TRBD1 (6 bases). Germline V gene sequence: CDR1 SGDLS, CDR2 YYNGEE. CDR3 size: 15 residues. Trimming took 4 bases from V and 3 from J, leaving 16 bases between them. The CDR3 loop is CASSPDPTGHYGYTF. The CDR3 DNA sequence: TGTGCCAGCAGCCCCGACCCAACAGGGCACTATGGCTACACCTTC.

This chain connects TRBV20-1 to TRBJ1-1; the match to TRBD1 covers 11 bases. The V gene's germline CDR1 is DFQATT and CDR2 SNEGSKA (reference sequence). The CDR3 has 11 amino acids. The V segment lost 4 bases and the J segment 10 bases; nucleotides outside the gene matches: 2. In DNA form, the CDR3 reads TGCAGTGCTATAGGGACAGGGGGAGCTTTCTTT. Residues: CSAIGTGGAFF.

The V gene is TRBV27, the J gene TRBJ1-2; D is ambiguous. Between the trimmed V and J ends, which lost 8 bases and 8 bases, there was a span of 21 bases. Per the germline V gene, CDR1 is MNHEY and CDR2 is SMNVEV (reference sequence). The length of the CDR3 is 14 residues. CDR3 nucleotides: TGTGCCAGCTCCCCCTCCAGGATCGAGCTAGGCTACACCTTC. This gives the protein CASSPSRIELGYTF.

This clone was seen just once. The chain combines TRBV5-1 with TRBJ2-2, with D unresolved. There are 13 residues in the CDR3. V was cut by 0 bases and J by 8 bases, with 8 bases left in between. CDR1 SGHRS and CDR2 YFSETQ come from the germline V gene. CDR3 in amino acids: CASSLEAQGELFF. CDR3 in DNA: TGCGCCAGCAGCTTGGAAGCACAGGGGGAGCTGTTTTTT.

The genes are TRBV14 and TRBJ2-2; D is perhaps TRBD2 (5 bases). CDR3 size: 14 residues. Trimming shortened V by 4 bases and J by 7 bases, and 13 bases separated the two germline ends. CDR1 is SGHDN, CDR2 FVKESK, per germline. The CDR3 loop is CASSLPRGHGELFF. CDR3 nucleotides: TGTGCCAGCAGCCTACCTCGGGGTCACGGGGAGCTGTTTTTT. The full variable domain, completed using reference TRBV14 and TRBJ2-2, is EAGVTQFPSHSVIEKGQTVTLRCDPISGHDNLYWYRRVMGKEIKFLLHFVKESKQDESGMPNNRFLAERTGGTYSTLKVQPAELEDSGVYFCASSLPRGHGELFFGEGSRLTVL.